The T cell receptor beta chain under discussion was sequenced for a study of Ad26.COV2.S vaccination and SARS-CoV-2 variants. Study as a whole: Intramuscularly, Ad26.COV2.S was given either once or twice, 56 days apart. Whole-study results and caveats: It was reported that spike-specific CD8+ and CD4+ T cell responses were substantially broad after vaccination. In TCR breadth and depth analyses, total T cell responses may have been underestimated.

Profiled with immunoSEQ multiplex PCR; TCRdb holds only in-frame clones, not every one. This sample has some 410,000 clones, with about 90% found just once. Documented treatment: about 20 received Ad26.COV2.S at low or high dose, single or two shots; several received placebo; per-sample allocation not given. Day 63 after the first vaccine or placebo injection was the time point for sampling. In the vaccine, an Ad26 vector expressed the SARS-CoV-2 spike of the Wuhan strain. The germline V gene has CDR1 PRHDT and CDR2 FYEKMQ (reference sequence). The CDR3 contains 14 residues. The germline V and J ends were trimmed by 5 bases and 3 bases, with 14 bases remaining between them. The sample holds one count of this clone. Its specificity is not known.

The source was peripheral blood, collected in a trial of Ad26.COV2.S vaccine versus placebo. The origin of this receptor is a person between 18 and 59 years old who received the Ad26.COV2.S COVID-19 vaccine or a placebo. The V gene is TRBV13, the J gene TRBJ2-7, with D tentatively TRBD1 or TRBD2 (6 bases each). Written as DNA, the CDR3 is TGTGCCAGCAGCCCTACTAGGGGGGTCTACGAGCAGTACTTC. Translation gives CASSPTRGVYEQYF. Full variable domain (rest looked up from reference TRBV13 and TRBJ2-7): AAGVIQSPRHLIKEKRETATLKCYPIPRHDTVYWYQQGPGQDPQFLISFYEKMQSDKGSIPDRFSAQQFSDYHSELNMSSLELGDSALYFCASSPTRGVYEQYFGPGTRLTVT.